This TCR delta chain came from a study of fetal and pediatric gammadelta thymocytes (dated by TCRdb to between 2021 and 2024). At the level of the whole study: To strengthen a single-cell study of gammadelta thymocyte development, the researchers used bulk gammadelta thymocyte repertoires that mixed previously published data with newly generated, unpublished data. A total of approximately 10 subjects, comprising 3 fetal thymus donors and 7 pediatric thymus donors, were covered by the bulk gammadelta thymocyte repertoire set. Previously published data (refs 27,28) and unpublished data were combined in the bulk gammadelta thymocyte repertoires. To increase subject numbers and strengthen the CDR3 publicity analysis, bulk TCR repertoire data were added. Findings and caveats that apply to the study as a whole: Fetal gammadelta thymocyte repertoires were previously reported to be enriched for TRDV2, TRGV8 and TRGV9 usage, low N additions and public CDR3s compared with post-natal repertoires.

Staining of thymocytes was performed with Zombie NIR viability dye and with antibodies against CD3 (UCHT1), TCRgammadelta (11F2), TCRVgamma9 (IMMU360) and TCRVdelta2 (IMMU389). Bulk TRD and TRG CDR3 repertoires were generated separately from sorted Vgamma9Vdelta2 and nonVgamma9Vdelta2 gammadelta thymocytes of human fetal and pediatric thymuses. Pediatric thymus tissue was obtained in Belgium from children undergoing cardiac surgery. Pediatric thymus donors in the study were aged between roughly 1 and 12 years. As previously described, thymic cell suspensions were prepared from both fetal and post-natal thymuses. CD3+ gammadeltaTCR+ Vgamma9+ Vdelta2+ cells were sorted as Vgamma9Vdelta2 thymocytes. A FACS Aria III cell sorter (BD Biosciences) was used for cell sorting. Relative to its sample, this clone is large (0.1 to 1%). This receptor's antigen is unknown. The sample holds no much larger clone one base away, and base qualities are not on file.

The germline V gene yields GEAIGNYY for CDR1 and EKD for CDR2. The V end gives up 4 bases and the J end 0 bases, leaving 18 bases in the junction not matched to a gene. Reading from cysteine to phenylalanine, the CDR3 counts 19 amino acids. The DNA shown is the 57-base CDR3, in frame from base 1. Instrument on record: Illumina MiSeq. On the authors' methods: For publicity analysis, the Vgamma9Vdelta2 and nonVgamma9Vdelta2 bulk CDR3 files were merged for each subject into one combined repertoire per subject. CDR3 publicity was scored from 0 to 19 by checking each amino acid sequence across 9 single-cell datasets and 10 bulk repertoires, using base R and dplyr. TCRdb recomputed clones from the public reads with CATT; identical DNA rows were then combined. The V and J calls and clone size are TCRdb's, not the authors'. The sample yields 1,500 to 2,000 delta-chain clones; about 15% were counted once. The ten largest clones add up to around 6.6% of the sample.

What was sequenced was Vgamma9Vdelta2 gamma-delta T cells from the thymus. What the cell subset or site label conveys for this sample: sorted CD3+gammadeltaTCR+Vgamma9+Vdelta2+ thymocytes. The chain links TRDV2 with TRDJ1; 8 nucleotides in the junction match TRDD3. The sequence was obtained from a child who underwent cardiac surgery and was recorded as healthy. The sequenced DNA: TGTGCCTGTGAAGTATCACTTTCTGCTGGGGGGGATAACACCGATAAACTCATCTTT. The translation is CACEVSLSAGGDNTDKLIF.